The T cell receptor beta chain under discussion was sequenced for a study of cytomegalovirus exposure and HLA in healthy donors. The protocol was immunoSEQ multiplex PCR, while the TCRdb copy is restricted to in-frame clones and leaves out a portion. The data show 200,000 or so clones, with more than 75% seen just once and roughly 7% held by the top ten. Regarding this clone: The antigen remains undetermined.

Findings of the study overall: Investigators reported over 150 TCR beta chains as tied to cytomegalovirus. In vitro work confirmed that a few CMV-associated chains recognize CMV antigens.

The TCR sequence derives from a man aged 18 to 30 in good health and CMV-seropositive. The sequencing input was PBMCs.

Written as DNA, the CDR3 is TGTGCCAGTAGTCTTTACAGAGCAACTAATGAAAAACTGTTTTTT. It specifies CASSLYRATNEKLFF. The chain links TRBV19 to TRBJ1-4; no clear D. The CDR3 extends over 15 amino acids. Trimming removed 5 bases from V and 0 bases from J, with 10 bases in between. Looked up from germline, CDR1 is LNHDA and CDR2 is SQIVND (reference sequence).